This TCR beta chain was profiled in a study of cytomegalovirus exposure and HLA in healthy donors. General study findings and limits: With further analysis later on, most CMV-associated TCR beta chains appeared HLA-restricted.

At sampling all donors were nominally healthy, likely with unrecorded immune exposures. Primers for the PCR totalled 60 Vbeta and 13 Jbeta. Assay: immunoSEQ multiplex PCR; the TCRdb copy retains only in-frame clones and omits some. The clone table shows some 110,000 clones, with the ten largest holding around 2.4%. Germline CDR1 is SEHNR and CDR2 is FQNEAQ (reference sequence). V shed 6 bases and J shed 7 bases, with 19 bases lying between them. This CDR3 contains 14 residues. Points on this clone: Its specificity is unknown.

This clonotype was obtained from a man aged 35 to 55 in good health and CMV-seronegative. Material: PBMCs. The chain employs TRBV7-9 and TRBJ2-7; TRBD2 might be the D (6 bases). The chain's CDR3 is CASSQMAGSEEQYF. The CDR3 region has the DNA TGTGCCAGCAGTCAAATGGCGGGGTCTGAAGAGCAGTACTTC.